A selection of T cell receptor beta chains follows, all from one sample in a study of OX40 agonist ivuxolimab in advanced cancers. Method: immunoSEQ multiplex PCR; TCRdb's copy keeps in-frame clones and lacks some. The sample comprises about 27,000 clones, 75% to 90% of which are singletons, and 21% rests with the top ten. This specimen consisted of CD4+ or CD8+ T cells sorted from blood, obtained in a trial of the OX40 agonist ivuxolimab. The receptors originated from an adult with an advanced solid tumor such as melanoma, head and neck, liver or kidney cancer. Each CDR3 is given with its conserved first and last residue. Each record gives: clone size, V gene, J gene, D gene, CDR3 DNA, CDR3 protein. The D gene is left open where the match is weak. Clone size appears in some rows only: once, few, many, or a class for an expanded clone.

-,TRBV4-3,TRBJ2-7,TRBD1,TGCGCCAGCAGCCAAGACACGACAGGGGGCCCCTACGAGCAGTACTTC,CASSQDTTGGPYEQYF
few,TRBV28,TRBJ2-7,-,TGTGCCAGCAGTCGCCTATCCTACGAGCAGTACTTC,CASSRLSYEQYF
-,TRBV6-1,TRBJ1-1,-,TGTGCCAGCCTCCAGGCTTTCTTT,CASLQAFF
-,TRBV5-6,TRBJ1-2,-,TGTGCCAGCAGCTACCAGTGGAGGGGATCTTATGGCTACACCTTC,CASSYQWRGSYGYTF
-,TRBV6-9,TRBJ1-5,-,TGTGCCAGCAGACTACGCGACGGCACAAATCAGCCCCAGCATTTT,CASRLRDGTNQPQHF
-,TRBV30,TRBJ1-2,TRBD1,TGTGCCTGGGGTGAGAACACAGGGGACTATGGCTACACCTTC,CAWGENTGDYGYTF
-,TRBV7-9,TRBJ2-1,-,TGTGCCAGCAGCGGGGAGGGACAACTGTACAATGAGCAGTTCTTC,CASSGEGQLYNEQFF
-,TRBV5-5,TRBJ2-7,-,TGTGCCAGCAGCACCGGACAGACGTACGAGCAGTACTTC,CASSTGQTYEQYF
-,TRBV6-5,TRBJ2-5,-,TGTGCCAGCAGTTACTCGGACAGCTTAGAGACCCAGTACTTC,CASSYSDSLETQYF
-,TRBV5-1,TRBJ1-1,-,TGCGCCAGCAGCTTGGGAGGGAACATGAACACTGAAGCTTTCTTT,CASSLGGNMNTEAFF
-,TRBV6-7,TRBJ1-3,-,TGTGCCAGCAGTTACTCGCATGCGCACGATGGAAACACCATATATTTT,CASSYSHAHDGNTIYF
-,TRBV27,TRBJ2-5,-,TGTGCCAGCAGTTCCCCGACGGAGGTAAAGACCCAGTACTTC,CASSSPTEVKTQYF
-,TRBV9,TRBJ2-7,-,TGTGCCAGCAGCGTAGATGGGACAGCGGGGGAGCAGTACTTC,CASSVDGTAGEQYF
once,TRBV30,TRBJ2-5,-,TGTGCCTGGAGTCGGACAGTAGGGGAGACCCAGTACTTC,CAWSRTVGETQYF
-,TRBV28,TRBJ1-2,-,TGTGCCAGCAGTTTTGGGGGGGATGGCTACACCTTC,CASSFGGDGYTF
once,TRBV27,TRBJ2-3,-,TGTGCCAGCAGTTTACTCGTCGCAGGGGGGACAGATACGCAGTATTTT,CASSLLVAGGTDTQYF
once,TRBV5-1,TRBJ2-7,TRBD2,TGCGCCAGCAGCTTGGCGGGAGGTACCTCCTACGAGCAGTACTTC,CASSLAGGTSYEQYF
-,TRBV18,TRBJ1-2,TRBD1,TGTGCCAGCTCACCCGGACAGGGGTTCTATGGCTACACCTTC,CASSPGQGFYGYTF
once,TRBV7-2,TRBJ2-2,-,TGTGCCAGCAGCTCCGATTCGGAGCTGTTTTTT,CASSSDSELFF
once,TRBV6-1,TRBJ2-7,TRBD1,TGTGCCAGCAGTGGCGACAGGGTTTGGCTCGAGCAGTACTTC,CASSGDRVWLEQYF
-,TRBV28,TRBJ2-7,TRBD2,TGTGCCAGCAGTTTCATCGGGGGGTCGTACGAGCAGTACTTC,CASSFIGGSYEQYF
once,TRBV13,TRBJ1-1,-,TGTGCCAGCAGCTTAAGCGTCAGGGGAAAGGACACTGAAGCTTTCTTT,CASSLSVRGKDTEAFF
once,TRBV4-2,TRBJ2-3,TRBD2,TGTGCCAGCAGCCCGACGGGGGGGACAGATACGCAGTATTTT,CASSPTGGTDTQYF
-,TRBV5-8,TRBJ1-1,-,TGTGCCAGCAGCTTACAAGGGTCTGAAGCTTTCTTT,CASSLQGSEAFF
-,TRBV18,TRBJ2-1,-,TGTGCCAGCTCACTGTCACGACAGGAGAGCTCCTACAATGAGCAGTTCTTC,CASSLSRQESSYNEQFF
once,TRBV21-1,TRBJ2-3,-,TGTGCCAGCAGCCGGAGGGGGGGCACAGATACGCAGTATTTT,CASSRRGGTDTQYF
once,TRBV15,TRBJ2-3,TRBD2,TGTGCCACCAGCAGAGATATTACTAGCGGCCCCACAGATACGCAGTATTTT,CATSRDITSGPTDTQYF
-,TRBV5-5,TRBJ2-7,-,TGTGCCAGCAGCTTGGTACTCGGCGAGCAGTACTTC,CASSLVLGEQYF
-,TRBV7-8,TRBJ2-5,TRBD2,TGTGCCAGCAGCTTTGGCGGGGGTGGCCAAGAGACCCAGTACTTC,CASSFGGGGQETQYF
-,TRBV6-5,TRBJ2-3,-,TGTGCCAGCAGTTACAGATCAGATACAGATACGCAGTATTTT,CASSYRSDTDTQYF
-,TRBV11-3,TRBJ2-7,TRBD1,TGTGCCAGCAGCTCCCAGGGGGCCTCTTACGAGCAGTACTTC,CASSSQGASYEQYF
-,TRBV9,TRBJ1-1,-,TGTGCCAGCAGCCCTTCTGGGGGCAGAACTACCTTGGGCACTGAAGCTTTCTTT,CASSPSGGRTTLGTEAFF
-,TRBV30,TRBJ2-4,-,TGTGCCTGGGACAGTGGTTCGGGCTCTGGCATTCAGTACTTC,CAWDSGSGSGIQYF
once,TRBV19,TRBJ1-5,-,TGTGCCAGTAGTCCATTAGGCCCAGGGGTCAATAGGGTAAATCAGCCCCAGCATTTT,CASSPLGPGVNRVNQPQHF